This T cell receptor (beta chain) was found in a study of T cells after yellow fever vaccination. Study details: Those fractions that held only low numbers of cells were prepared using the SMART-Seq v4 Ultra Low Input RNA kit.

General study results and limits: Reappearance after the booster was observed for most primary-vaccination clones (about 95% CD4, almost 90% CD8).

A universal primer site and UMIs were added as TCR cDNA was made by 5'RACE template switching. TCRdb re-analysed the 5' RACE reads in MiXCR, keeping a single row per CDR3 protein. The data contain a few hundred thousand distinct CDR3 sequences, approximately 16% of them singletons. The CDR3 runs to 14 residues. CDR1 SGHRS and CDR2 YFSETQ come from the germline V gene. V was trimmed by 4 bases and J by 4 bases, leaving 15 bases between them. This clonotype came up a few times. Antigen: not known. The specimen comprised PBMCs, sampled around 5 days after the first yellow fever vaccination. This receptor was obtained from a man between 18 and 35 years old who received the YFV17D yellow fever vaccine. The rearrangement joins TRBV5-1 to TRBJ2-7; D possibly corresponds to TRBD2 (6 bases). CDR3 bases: TGCGCCAGCAGCGTCGGGGGAGATGGTTACGAGCAGTACTTC. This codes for CASSVGGDGYEQYF.